This TCR beta chain was observed in a study of blood T cell repertoires in COVID-19. In the study overall: Some COVID-19 samples were acute and others convalescent; all came from the United States, Italy and Spain. T cells, B-cell-depleted T cells, or PBMCs provided the cDNA or gDNA that served as material.

CDR1 is LGHDT and CDR2 is YNNKEL in the germline V gene (reference sequence). The CDR3 is made up of 13 amino acids. V lost 3 bases and J 5 bases, leaving 8 bases between the germline ends. In the original analysis: Amplified reference gene primers provided the basis for estimating nucleated cell counts. Data came from immunoSEQ multiplex PCR; TCRdb stores just in-frame clones and leaves some out. The DNA was the basis for D and trimming; V, J and clone size are from that table. The sample contains hundreds of thousands of clones, around four fifths of which appear only once. V gene TRBV3-1 (or the pseudogene TRBV3-2) combines with J gene TRBJ2-1; D is perhaps TRBD2 (5 bases). This sequence was found in a woman aged 45-60 years with active or convalescent COVID-19. Sequencing was performed on peripheral blood. The CDR3 nucleotides read TGTGCCAGCAGCCACGGGGTACACAATGAGCAGTTCTTC. The encoded protein is CASSHGVHNEQFF.